This record covers a single TCR beta chain. The antigen remains undetermined. Findings and limits, study-wide: The TCR gene usage of tumor memory CD4+ T cells clustered together with blood and lymph node memory CD4+ cells and with lymph node naive CD4+ cells.

V gave up 3 bases and J gave up 2 bases; unmatched junction bases: 5. CDR1 is DFQATT, CDR2 SNEGSKA, per germline (reference sequence). CDR3 size: 14 residues. Naive CD4+ cells had CD25+ Tregs removed. From the 5' RACE reads, TCRdb called clonotypes with MiXCR, one entry per CDR3 protein. This table holds around 50,000 distinct CDR3 sequences, 17% found once. This TCR was recovered from a female donor with breast cancer. The chain has TRBV20-1 and TRBJ2-3, with 7 bases matching TRBD2. The sequenced material came from naive CD4+ T cells sorted from blood. Subset denoted: naive CD4+ T cells, CD4+CD45RA+CD25-. The CDR3 DNA sequence: TGCAGTGCTAGGAGGGCGGGAGACACAGATACGCAGTATTTT. Amino acids: CSARRAGDTDTQYF.